The 8 T cell receptor beta chains listed next were all sequenced from one sample in a study of blood T cell repertoires in COVID-19. Method: immunoSEQ multiplex PCR; TCRdb's copy keeps in-frame clones and lacks some. The data hold fewer than 400,000 clones, with over 75% observed a single time. The material sequenced was PBMCs or T cells enriched from blood (not recorded which). Receptors originate from a man aged 30 to 39 who had recovered from COVID-19.

The chain recombines TRBV18 with TRBJ1-3; D might be TRBD1 (6 bases). Germline V gene sequence: CDR1 KGHSH, CDR2 LQKENI. CDR3 size: 17 residues. Trimming took 0 bases from V and 1 from J, leaving 13 bases between them. The CDR3 reads CASSPPSGALSGNTIYF. CDR3 nucleotides: TGTGCCAGCTCACCACCTTCAGGGGCCCTATCTGGAAACACCATATATTTT.

V and J are TRBV7-2 and TRBJ2-1, with 9 bases aligning to TRBD2. This CDR3 has 14 residues. V lost 5 bases and J lost 4; bases outside the gene matches: 3. The germline gives CDR1 SGHTA, CDR2 FQGNSA. The CDR3 DNA reads TGTGCCAGCAGCCGTACTAGCGGGTACAATGAGCAGTTCTTC. Translated, it gives CASSRTSGYNEQFF.

Concerning this clone itself: At the DNA level, this CDR3 is encoded by other sequences in the same sample as well. The chain has TRBV19 and TRBJ2-5, with TRBD1 matching over 11 bases. Germline CDR1 reads LNHDA; CDR2 reads SQIVND (reference sequence). V shed 6 bases, J shed 4 bases, and the junction held 4 bases outside the gene matches. CDR3 length: 14 residues. The CDR3 region has the DNA TGTGCCAGTAGGGACAGGGGGCGCGGAGAGACCCAGTACTTC. Protein sequence: CASRDRGRGETQYF.

This clone was seen just once. This chain joins TRBV24-1 and TRBJ2-2; possible D gene TRBD1, 5 bases. CDR1 and CDR2 from the germline V gene are KGHDR and SFDVKD. V lost 3 bases and J lost 3, with 10 bases in between. CDR3 size: 15 residues. CDR3 nucleotide sequence: TGTGCCACCAGTGATCCCGGACACGACACCGGGGAGCTGTTTTTT. Translation: CATSDPGHDTGELFF.

The chain employs TRBV28 and TRBJ2-4; D might be TRBD2 (6 bases). V gave up 8 bases and J gave up 9 bases, with 14 bases separating them. CDR3 size: 12 residues. Germline V gene lookup returns CDR1 MDHEN and CDR2 SYDVKM. The DNA for the CDR3 is TGTGCCAGCGTTGGGGGGACGCCCATTCAGTACTTC. Protein sequence: CASVGGTPIQYF.

The chain couples TRBV5-1 to TRBJ2-2; the match to TRBD1 covers 9 bases. Trimming at V came to 3 bases and at J to 4 bases, leaving 7 bases not matched to a gene. Per germline, CDR1 SGHRS and CDR2 YFSETQ. The CDR3 is 16 amino acids. CDR3 residues: CASSWTGASITGELFF. The CDR3 DNA sequence: TGCGCCAGCAGCTGGACAGGGGCTTCGATCACCGGGGAGCTGTTTTTT.

The rearrangement joins TRBV4-2 to TRBJ1-2, with 7 bases aligning to TRBD1. The V gene's germline CDR1 is LGHNA and CDR2 YNFKEQ. V shed 1 base, J shed 8 bases, and the junction held 7 bases outside the gene matches. The CDR3 is made up of 14 amino acids. This CDR3 is CASSQGEGAGGYTF. Here the CDR3 DNA reads TGTGCCAGCAGCCAAGGAGAGGGGGCAGGAGGCTACACCTTC.

J is TRBJ1-1 and V is TRBV7-9, with D unresolved. The CDR3 sequence is 14 residues long. Per germline, CDR1 SEHNR and CDR2 FQNEAQ (reference sequence). Between the trimmed V and J ends, which lost 1 base and 0 bases, there was a span of 6 bases. The CDR3 DNA reads as TGTGCCAGCAGCTTAGGTCAGGTGAACACTGAAGCTTTCTTT. It encodes CASSLGQVNTEAFF.